Listed below are T cell receptor beta chains from one sample, sequenced in a study of beta chain features in type 1 diabetes. Libraries were prepared by immunoSEQ multiplex PCR; TCRdb keeps only in-frame clonotypes and omits some of them. The sample includes 300,000 to 350,000 clones, around 8.5% seen only once; the top ten take more than 0.8%. The sequenced material came from central memory CD4+ T cells from blood. The receptor source for this set is a man aged 25-45 years with type 1 diabetes. CDR3s leave out the opening cysteine and the closing phenylalanine or tryptophan.

CDR3 protein: ASSLVAGGVDEQY; V gene: TRBV5-1; J gene: TRBJ2-7
CDR3 protein: ASSLGLANVDEQF; V gene: TRBV11-2; J gene: TRBJ2-1
CDR3 protein: ASSSQGSDEQY; V gene: TRBV5-4; J gene: TRBJ2-7
CDR3 protein: ASSQGTAEAF; V gene: TRBV4-3; J gene: TRBJ1-1
CDR3 protein: SVETPTPYEQY; V gene: TRBV29-1; J gene: TRBJ2-7
CDR3 protein: ASSSDRVGYGYT; V gene: TRBV5-1; J gene: TRBJ1-2
CDR3 protein: ASSWERVHTDTQY; V gene: TRBV7-2; J gene: TRBJ2-3
CDR3 protein: SARYMGQY; V gene: TRBV20-1; J gene: TRBJ2-5
CDR3 protein: ASSSGLAGGWGTQY; V gene: TRBV7-2; J gene: TRBJ2-5
CDR3 protein: ASKQGNREAF; V gene: TRBV6-5; J gene: TRBJ1-1
CDR3 protein: ASRLQGGADTQY; V gene: TRBV7-2; J gene: TRBJ2-3
CDR3 protein: ASSYMDRGFEAF; V gene: TRBV6-5; J gene: TRBJ1-1
CDR3 protein: ASSDLGVETQY; V gene: TRBV2; J gene: TRBJ2-5
CDR3 protein: ASSLASSQGPTDTQY; V gene: TRBV7-2; J gene: TRBJ2-3
CDR3 protein: ASSFTGVWNEQF; V gene: TRBV7-2; J gene: TRBJ2-1
CDR3 protein: ASSLLAGIPDTQY; V gene: TRBV27; J gene: TRBJ2-3